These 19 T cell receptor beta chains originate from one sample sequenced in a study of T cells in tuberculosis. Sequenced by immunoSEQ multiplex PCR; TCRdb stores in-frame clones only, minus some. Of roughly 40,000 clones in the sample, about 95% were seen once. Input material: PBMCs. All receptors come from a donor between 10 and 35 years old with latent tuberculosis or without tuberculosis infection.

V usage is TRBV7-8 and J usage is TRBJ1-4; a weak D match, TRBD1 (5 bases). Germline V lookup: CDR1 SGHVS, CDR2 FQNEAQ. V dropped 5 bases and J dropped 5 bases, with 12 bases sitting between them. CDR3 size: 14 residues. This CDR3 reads CASSPPGWNEKLFF. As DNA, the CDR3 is TGTGCCAGCAGCCCCCCAGGGTGGAATGAAAAACTGTTTTTT.

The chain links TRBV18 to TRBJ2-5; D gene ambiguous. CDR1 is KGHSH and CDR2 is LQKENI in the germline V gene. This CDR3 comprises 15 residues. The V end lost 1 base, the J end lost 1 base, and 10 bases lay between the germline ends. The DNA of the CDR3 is TGTGCCAGCTCACCACTAGCAAGAGTCCAAGAGACCCAGTACTTC. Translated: CASSPLARVQETQYF.

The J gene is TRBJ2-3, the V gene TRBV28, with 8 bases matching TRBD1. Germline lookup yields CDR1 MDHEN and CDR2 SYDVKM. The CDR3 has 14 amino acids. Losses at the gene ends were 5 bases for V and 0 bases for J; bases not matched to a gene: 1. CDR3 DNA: TGTGCCAGCAGTGACAGGGGTAGCACAGATACGCAGTATTTT. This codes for CASSDRGSTDTQYF.

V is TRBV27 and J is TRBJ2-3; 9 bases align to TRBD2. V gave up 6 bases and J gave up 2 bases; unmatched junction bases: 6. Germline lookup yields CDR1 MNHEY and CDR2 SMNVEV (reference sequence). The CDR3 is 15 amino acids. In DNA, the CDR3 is TGTGCCAGCAGCCTTGAGCGGGGGGACACAGATACGCAGTATTTT. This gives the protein CASSLERGDTDTQYF.

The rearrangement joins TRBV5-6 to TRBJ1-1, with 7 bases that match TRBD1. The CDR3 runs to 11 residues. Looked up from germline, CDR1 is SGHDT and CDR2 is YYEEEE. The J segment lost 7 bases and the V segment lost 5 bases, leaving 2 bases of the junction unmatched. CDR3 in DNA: TGTGCCAGCAGTCGGGACAGTGAAGCTTTCTTT. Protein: CASSRDSEAFF. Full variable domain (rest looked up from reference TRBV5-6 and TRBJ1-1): DAGVTQSPTHLIKTRGQQVTLRCSPKSGHDTVSWYQQALGQGPQFIFQYYEEEERQRGNFPDRFSGHQFPNYSSELNVNALLLGDSALYLCASSRDSEAFFGQGTRLTVV.

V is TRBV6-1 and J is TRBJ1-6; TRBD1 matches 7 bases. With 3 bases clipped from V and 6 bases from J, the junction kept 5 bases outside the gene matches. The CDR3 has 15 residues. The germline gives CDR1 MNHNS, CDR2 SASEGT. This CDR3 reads CASSDWTGGNSPLHF. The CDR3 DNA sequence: TGTGCCAGCAGTGATTGGACAGGAGGTAATTCACCCCTCCACTTT.

DNA for the CDR3: TGTGCCAGCAGTGGGTCGGGGGGATCCTACAATGAGCAGTTCTTC. Translated, it gives CASSGSGGSYNEQFF. This chain connects TRBV2 to TRBJ2-1; 7 bases map to TRBD2. After removal of 4 bases from V and 1 base from J, the junction contained 4 bases not matched to a gene. The CDR3 has 15 residues. Germline lookup yields CDR1 SNHLY and CDR2 FYNNEI.

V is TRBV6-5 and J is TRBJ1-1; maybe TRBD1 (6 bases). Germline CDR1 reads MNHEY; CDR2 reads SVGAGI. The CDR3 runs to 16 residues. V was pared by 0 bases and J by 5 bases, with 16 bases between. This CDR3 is CASSYSLNRVRTEAFF. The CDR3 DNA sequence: TGTGCCAGCAGTTACTCGCTCAACAGGGTTCGGACTGAAGCTTTCTTT.

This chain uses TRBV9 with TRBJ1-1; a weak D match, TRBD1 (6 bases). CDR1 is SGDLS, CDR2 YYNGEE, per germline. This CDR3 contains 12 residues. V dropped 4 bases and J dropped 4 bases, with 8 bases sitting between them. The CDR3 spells CASSSDSTEAFF. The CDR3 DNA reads TGTGCCAGCAGCTCGGACAGCACTGAAGCTTTCTTT.

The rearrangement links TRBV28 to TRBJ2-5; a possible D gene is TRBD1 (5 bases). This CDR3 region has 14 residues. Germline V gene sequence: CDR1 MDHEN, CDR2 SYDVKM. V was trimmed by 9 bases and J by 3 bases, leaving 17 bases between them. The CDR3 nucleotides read TGTGCCAGTTCTTTGGGGCTAGTCGAAGAGACCCAGTACTTC. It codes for CASSLGLVEETQYF.

The CDR3: CASSFLRGGQATNEKLFF. The CDR3 nucleotides read TGTGCCAGCAGTTTTCTGAGGGGGGGCCAAGCAACTAATGAAAAACTGTTTTTT. This chain connects TRBV28 to TRBJ1-4; maybe TRBD1 (6 bases). CDR1 is MDHEN, CDR2 SYDVKM, per germline. The CDR3 runs to 18 residues. V lost 3 bases and J 0 bases, leaving 17 bases between the germline ends.

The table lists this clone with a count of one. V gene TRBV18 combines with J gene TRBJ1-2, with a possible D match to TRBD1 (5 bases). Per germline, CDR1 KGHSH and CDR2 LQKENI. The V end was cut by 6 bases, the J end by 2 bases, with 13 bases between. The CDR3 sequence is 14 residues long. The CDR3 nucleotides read TGTGCCAGCTCCCGGGAGGGGATGAACTATGGCTACACCTTC. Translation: CASSREGMNYGYTF.

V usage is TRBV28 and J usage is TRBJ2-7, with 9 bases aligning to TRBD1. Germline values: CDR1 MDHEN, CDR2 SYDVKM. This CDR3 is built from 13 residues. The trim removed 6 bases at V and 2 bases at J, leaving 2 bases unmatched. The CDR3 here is CASRRQGAYEQYF. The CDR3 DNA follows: TGTGCCAGCAGGAGACAGGGGGCCTACGAGCAGTACTTC.

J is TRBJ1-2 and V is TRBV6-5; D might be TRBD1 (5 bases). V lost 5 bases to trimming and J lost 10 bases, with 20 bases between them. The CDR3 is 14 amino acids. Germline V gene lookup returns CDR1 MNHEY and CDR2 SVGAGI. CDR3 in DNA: TGTGCCAGCAGTAGGGGACGAGGCGGGGGATCCTACACCTTC. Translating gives CASSRGRGGGSYTF.

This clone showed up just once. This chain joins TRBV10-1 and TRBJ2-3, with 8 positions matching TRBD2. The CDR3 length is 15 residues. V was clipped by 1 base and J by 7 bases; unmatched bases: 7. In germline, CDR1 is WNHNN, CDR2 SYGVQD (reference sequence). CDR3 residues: CASSELRGGLNTQYF. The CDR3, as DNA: TGCGCCAGCAGTGAGTTACGGGGGGGCCTAAATACGCAGTATTTT.

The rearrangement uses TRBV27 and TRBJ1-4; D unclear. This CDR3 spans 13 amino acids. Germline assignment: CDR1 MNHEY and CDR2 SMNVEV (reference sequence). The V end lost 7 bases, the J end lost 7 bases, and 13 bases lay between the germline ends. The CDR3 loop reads CASKLLVTEKLFF. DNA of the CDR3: TGTGCCAGCAAACTCCTGGTCACTGAAAAACTGTTTTTT. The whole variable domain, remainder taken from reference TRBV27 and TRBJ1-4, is EAQVTQNPRYLITVTGKKLTVTCSQNMNHEYMSWYRQDPGLGLRQIYYSMNVEVTDKGDVPEGYKVSRKEKRNFPLILESPSPNQTSLYFCASKLLVTEKLFFGSGTQLSVL.

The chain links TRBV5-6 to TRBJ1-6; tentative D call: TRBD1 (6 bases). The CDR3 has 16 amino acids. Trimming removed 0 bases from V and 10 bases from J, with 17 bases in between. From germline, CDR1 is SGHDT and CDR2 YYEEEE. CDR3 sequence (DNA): TGTGCCAGCAGCTTGGTGAACAGGGAAGACAACTCACCCCTCCACTTT. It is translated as CASSLVNREDNSPLHF.

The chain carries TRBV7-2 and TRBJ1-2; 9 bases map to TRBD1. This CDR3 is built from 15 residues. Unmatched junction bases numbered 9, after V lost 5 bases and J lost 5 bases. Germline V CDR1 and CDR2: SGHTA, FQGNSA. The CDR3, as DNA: TGTGCCAGCAGCACCCGCCCCGGACAGGGGTATGGCTACACCTTC. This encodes CASSTRPGQGYGYTF.

The CDR3 reads CASSLITEGTEAFF. The CDR3 coding sequence is TGTGCCAGCAGTTTGATTACGGAGGGCACTGAAGCTTTCTTT. The chain has TRBV28 and TRBJ1-1; D gene unclear. Deletions cut 3 bases from V and 4 bases from J, with 12 bases between. The CDR3 covers 14 residues. From germline, CDR1 is MDHEN and CDR2 SYDVKM.